One T cell receptor (beta chain) is described in this entry. Participants were placed into cohorts based on the clinical history they reported. This entry belongs to a study of blood T cell repertoires in COVID-19. Across the study: Acute and convalescent COVID-19 specimens originated in the United States, Italy and Spain. Sources were T cells, B-cell-depleted T cells, or PBMCs; the material itself was cDNA or gDNA.

Authors' processing steps: Reference gene primers were amplified, and this amplification served to estimate nucleated cell counts. Measured with immunoSEQ multiplex PCR; TCRdb has only the in-frame clones, and not every one. V and J calls and clone size are those listed in that table; D and trimming were worked out from the DNA. The repertoire holds almost 500,000 clones, with 88% as singletons. Germline CDR1 reads MNHNY; CDR2 reads SVGAGI (reference sequence). Trimming shortened V by 7 bases and J by 6 bases, and 19 bases separated the two germline ends. The CDR3 runs 16 residues. Sequencing used PBMCs or T cells enriched from blood (not recorded which). The chain employs TRBV6-6 and TRBJ1-6; D possibly corresponds to TRBD1 (6 bases). The clonotype was recovered from a woman in her fifties or sixties who had recovered from COVID-19. CDR3 bases: TGTGCCAGCACCCCCGGCCGGGGGGCAGGTAATTCACCCCTCCACTTT. The encoded protein is CASTPGRGAGNSPLHF.